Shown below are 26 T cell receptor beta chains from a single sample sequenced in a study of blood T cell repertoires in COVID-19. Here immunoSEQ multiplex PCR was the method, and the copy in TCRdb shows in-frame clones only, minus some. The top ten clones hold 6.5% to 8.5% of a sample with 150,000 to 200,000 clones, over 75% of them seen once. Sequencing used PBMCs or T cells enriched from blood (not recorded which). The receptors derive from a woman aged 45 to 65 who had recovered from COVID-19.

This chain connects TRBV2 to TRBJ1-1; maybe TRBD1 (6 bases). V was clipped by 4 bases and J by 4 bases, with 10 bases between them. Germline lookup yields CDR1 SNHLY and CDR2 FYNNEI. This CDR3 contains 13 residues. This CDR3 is CASSAGVFTEAFF. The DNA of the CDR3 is TGTGCCAGCAGTGCAGGGGTCTTCACTGAAGCTTTCTTT.

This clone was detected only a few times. The CDR3 sequence is CASRRTTGTSSYGEQFF. The CDR3 DNA reads as TGTGCCAGCAGACGGACTACCGGGACTAGTTCCTACGGGGAGCAGTTCTTC. The V and J genes are TRBV2 and TRBJ2-1, with 8 nucleotides matching TRBD2. Germline trimming cut 6 bases from V and 10 bases from J; bases unmatched to any gene: 20. Germline V gene data show CDR1 as SNHLY and CDR2 as FYNNEI. The CDR3 is 17 amino acids.

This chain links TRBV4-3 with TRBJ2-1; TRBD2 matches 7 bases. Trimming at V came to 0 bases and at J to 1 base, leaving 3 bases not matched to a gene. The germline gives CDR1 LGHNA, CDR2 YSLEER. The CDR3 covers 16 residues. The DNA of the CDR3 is TGCGCCAGCAGCCAAGAATGGGACTATTCCTACAATGAGCAGTTCTTC. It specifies CASSQEWDYSYNEQFF.

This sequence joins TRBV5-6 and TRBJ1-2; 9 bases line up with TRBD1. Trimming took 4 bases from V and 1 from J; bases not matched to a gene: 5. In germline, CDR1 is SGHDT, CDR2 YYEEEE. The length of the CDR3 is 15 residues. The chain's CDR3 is CASSRPGQGNYGYTF. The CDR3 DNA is TGTGCCAGCAGCCGACCGGGACAGGGTAACTATGGCTACACCTTC. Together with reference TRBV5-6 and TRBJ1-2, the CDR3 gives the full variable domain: DAGVTQSPTHLIKTRGQQVTLRCSPKSGHDTVSWYQQALGQGPQFIFQYYEEEERQRGNFPDRFSGHQFPNYSSELNVNALLLGDSALYLCASSRPGQGNYGYTFGSGTRLTVV.

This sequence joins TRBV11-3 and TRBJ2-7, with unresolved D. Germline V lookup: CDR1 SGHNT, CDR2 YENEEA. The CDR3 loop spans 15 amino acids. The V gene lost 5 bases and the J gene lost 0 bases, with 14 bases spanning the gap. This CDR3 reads CASSGSGKSSYEQYF. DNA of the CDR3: TGTGCCAGCAGCGGATCAGGTAAAAGCTCCTACGAGCAGTACTTC.

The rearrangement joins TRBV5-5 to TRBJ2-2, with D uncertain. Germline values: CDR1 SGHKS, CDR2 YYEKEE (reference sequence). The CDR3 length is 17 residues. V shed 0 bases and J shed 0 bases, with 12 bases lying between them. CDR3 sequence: CASSLVFLTANTGELFF. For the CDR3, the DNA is TGTGCCAGCAGCTTGGTTTTCCTTACAGCGAACACCGGGGAGCTGTTTTTT. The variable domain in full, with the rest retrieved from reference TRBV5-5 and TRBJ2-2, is DAGVTQSPTHLIKTRGQQVTLRCSPISGHKSVSWYQQVLGQGPQFIFQYYEKEERGRGNFPDRFSARQFPNYSSELNVNALLLGDSALYLCASSLVFLTANTGELFFGEGSRLTVL.

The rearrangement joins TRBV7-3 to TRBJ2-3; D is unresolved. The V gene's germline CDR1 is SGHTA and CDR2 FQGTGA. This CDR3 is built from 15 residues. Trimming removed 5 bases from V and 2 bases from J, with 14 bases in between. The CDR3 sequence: CASSPLPSTTDTQYF. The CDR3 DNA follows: TGTGCCAGCAGCCCTCTTCCGAGCACCACAGATACGCAGTATTTT.

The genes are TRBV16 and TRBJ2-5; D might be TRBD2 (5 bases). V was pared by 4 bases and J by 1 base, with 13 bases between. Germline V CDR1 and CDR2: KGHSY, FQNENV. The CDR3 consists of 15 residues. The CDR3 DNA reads TGTGCCAGCAGCCCTGACGCCGGACTCCAAGAGACCCAGTACTTC. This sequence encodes CASSPDAGLQETQYF.

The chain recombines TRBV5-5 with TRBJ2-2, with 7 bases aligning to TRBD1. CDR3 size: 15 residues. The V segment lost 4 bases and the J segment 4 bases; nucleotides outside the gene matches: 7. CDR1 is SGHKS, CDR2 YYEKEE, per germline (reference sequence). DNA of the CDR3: TGTGCCAGCAGCAAAGGACAGGACCGCACCGGGGAGCTGTTTTTT. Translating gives CASSKGQDRTGELFF. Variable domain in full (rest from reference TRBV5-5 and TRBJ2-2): DAGVTQSPTHLIKTRGQQVTLRCSPISGHKSVSWYQQVLGQGPQFIFQYYEKEERGRGNFPDRFSARQFPNYSSELNVNALLLGDSALYLCASSKGQDRTGELFFGEGSRLTVL.

The CDR3 DNA follows: TGTGCCATCAGTGAATGGGACAGGGGAGGCGAGCAGTACTTC. Translation: CAISEWDRGGEQYF. The chain employs TRBV10-3 and TRBJ2-7; 10 bases match TRBD1. With V trimmed by 3 bases and J by 6 bases, 5 bases remained unmatched. CDR1 ENHRY and CDR2 SYGVKD come from the germline V gene. The CDR3 extends over 14 amino acids.

The CDR3 DNA is TGTGCCAGCAGCCAAGAAACTGTAGATACGCAGTATTTT. Protein sequence: CASSQETVDTQYF. The J gene is TRBJ2-3, the V gene TRBV4-2; D is undetermined. This CDR3 contains 13 residues. CDR1 LGHNA and CDR2 YNFKEQ come from the germline V gene. With 0 bases removed from V and 5 bases from J, the gap between germline ends came to 6 bases.

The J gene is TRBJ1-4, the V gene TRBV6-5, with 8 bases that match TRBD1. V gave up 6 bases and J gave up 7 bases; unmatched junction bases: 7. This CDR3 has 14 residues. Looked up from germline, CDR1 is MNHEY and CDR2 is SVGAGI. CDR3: CASRTAGGLEKLFF. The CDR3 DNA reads TGTGCCAGCAGAACGGCAGGGGGCCTTGAAAAACTGTTTTTT.

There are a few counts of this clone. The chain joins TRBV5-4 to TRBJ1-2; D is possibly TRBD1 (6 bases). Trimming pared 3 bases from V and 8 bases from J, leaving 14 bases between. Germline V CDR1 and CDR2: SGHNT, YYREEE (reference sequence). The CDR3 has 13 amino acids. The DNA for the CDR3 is TGTGCCAGCAGCTCGGGACACACTGGCGGCTACACCTTC. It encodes CASSSGHTGGYTF. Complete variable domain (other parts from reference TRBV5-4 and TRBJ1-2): ETGVTQSPTHLIKTRGQQVTLRCSSQSGHNTVSWYQQALGQGPQFIFQYYREEENGRGNFPPRFSGLQFPNYSSELNVNALELDDSALYLCASSSGHTGGYTFGSGTRLTVV.

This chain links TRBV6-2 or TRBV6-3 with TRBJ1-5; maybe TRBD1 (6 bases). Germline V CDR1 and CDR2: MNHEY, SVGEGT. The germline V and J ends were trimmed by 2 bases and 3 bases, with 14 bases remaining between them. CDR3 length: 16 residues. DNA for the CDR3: TGTGCCAGCAGTTACGACGAGGGGGAGAACAATCAGCCCCAGCATTTT. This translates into CASSYDEGENNQPQHF.

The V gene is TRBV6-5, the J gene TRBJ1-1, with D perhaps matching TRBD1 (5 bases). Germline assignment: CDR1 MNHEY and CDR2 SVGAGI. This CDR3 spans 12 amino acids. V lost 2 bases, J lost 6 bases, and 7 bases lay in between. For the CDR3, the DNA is TGTGCCAGCAGTTACAGGGGTTCTGAAGCTTTCTTT. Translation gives CASSYRGSEAFF.

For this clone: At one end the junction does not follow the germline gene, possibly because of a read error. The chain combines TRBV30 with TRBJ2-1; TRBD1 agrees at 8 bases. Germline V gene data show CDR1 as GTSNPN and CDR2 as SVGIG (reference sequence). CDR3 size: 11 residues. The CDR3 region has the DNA TGTGCCTGGAGTGTAGGACAGGGTCGGGTCTTC. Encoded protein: CAWSVGQGRVF.

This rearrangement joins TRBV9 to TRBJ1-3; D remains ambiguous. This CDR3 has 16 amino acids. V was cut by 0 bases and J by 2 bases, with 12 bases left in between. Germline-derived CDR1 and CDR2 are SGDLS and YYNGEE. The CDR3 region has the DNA TGTGCCAGCAGCGTAGGTCGCGGCAGACCTGGAAACACCATATATTTT. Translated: CASSVGRGRPGNTIYF.

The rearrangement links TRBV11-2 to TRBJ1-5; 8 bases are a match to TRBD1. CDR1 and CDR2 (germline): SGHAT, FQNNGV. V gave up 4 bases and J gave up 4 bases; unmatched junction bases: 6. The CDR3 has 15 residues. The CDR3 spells CASSSTGGYNQPQHF. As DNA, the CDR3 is TGTGCCAGCAGCTCTACAGGGGGTTATAATCAGCCCCAGCATTTT.

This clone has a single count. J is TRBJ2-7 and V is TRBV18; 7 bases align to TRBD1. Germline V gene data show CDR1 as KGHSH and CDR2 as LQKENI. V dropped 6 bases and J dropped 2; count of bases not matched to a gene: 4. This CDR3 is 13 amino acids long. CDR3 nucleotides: TGTGCCAGCTCTACAGGGGAAGCCTACGAGCAGTACTTC. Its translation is CASSTGEAYEQYF.

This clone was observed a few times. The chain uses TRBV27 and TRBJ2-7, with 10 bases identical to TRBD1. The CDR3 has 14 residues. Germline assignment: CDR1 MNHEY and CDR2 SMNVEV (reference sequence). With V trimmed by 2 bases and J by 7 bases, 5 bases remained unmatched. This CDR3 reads CASSLRQGAREQYF. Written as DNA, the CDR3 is TGTGCCAGCAGTTTAAGACAGGGGGCTCGGGAGCAGTACTTC.

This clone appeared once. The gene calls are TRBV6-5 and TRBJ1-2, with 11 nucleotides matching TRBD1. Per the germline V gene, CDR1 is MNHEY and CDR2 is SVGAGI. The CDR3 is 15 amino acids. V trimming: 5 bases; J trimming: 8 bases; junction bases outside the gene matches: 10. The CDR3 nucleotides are TGTGCCAGCAGTCCGGACAGGGGGCGCGTGGACGGCTACACCTTC. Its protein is CASSPDRGRVDGYTF.

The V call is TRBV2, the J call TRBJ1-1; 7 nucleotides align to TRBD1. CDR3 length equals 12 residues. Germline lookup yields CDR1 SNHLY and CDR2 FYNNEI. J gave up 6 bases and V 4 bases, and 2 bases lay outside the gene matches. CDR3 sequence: CASSGDRPEAFF. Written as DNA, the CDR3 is TGTGCCAGCAGTGGGGACAGACCTGAAGCTTTCTTT.

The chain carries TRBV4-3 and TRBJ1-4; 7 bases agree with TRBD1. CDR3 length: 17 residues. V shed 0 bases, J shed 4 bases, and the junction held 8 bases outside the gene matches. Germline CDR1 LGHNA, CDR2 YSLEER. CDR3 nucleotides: TGCGCCAGCAGCCAAGAACATATCGCAGGGGGTAATGAAAAACTGTTTTTT. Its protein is CASSQEHIAGGNEKLFF.

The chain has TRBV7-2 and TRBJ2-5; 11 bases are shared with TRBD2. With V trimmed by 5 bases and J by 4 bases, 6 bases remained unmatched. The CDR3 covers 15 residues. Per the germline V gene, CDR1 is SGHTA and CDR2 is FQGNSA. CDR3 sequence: CASSPASGGRETQYF. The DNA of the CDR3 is TGTGCCAGCAGCCCCGCTAGCGGGGGGAGAGAGACCCAGTACTTC.

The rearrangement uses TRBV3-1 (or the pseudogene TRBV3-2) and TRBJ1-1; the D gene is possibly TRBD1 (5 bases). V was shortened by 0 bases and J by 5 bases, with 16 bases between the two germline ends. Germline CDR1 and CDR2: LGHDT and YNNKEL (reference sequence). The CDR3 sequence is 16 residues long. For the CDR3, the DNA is TGTGCCAGCAGCCAAGATTTGGCCTCGGGGGGGACTGAAGCTTTCTTT. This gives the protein CASSQDLASGGTEAFF.

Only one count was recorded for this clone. CDR3 region: CASSAPHGAGNTIYF. The DNA of the CDR3 is TGTGCCAGCAGCGCCCCGCACGGAGCGGGAAACACCATATATTTT. This sequence joins TRBV11-3 and TRBJ1-3, with D unclear. This CDR3 has 15 residues. CDR1 is SGHNT and CDR2 is YENEEA in the germline V gene. V was trimmed by 5 bases and J by 4 bases, leaving 15 bases between them.